This TCR beta chain is from a study of vaccination effects on CD4 cells after COVID-19. Study summary: Antigen-specific CD4+ T cells were expanded (with viral peptide pools) by the ViraFEST assay ahead of sequencing.

Culturing for about 10 days preceded CD4+ T cell isolation. Comment on this clone: Its specificity is unknown.

The protocol was immunoSEQ multiplex PCR, while the TCRdb copy is restricted to in-frame clones and leaves out a portion. The sample holds about 64,000 clones, under 80% seen once. Germline V lookup: CDR1 SGHRS, CDR2 YFSETQ. This CDR3 spans 14 amino acids. The V gene lost 0 bases and the J gene lost 4 bases, with 8 bases spanning the gap. The chain links TRBV5-1 to TRBJ2-1; D ambiguous. Sequences were derived from CD4+ T cells from PBMCs cultured without peptide, sampled before COVID-19 vaccination. This sequence was found in a human donor who had a prior SARS-CoV-2 infection. The CDR3 DNA sequence: TGCGCCAGCAGCTTGGCGGCATCATACAATGAGCAGTTCTTC. Protein sequence: CASSLAASYNEQFF.